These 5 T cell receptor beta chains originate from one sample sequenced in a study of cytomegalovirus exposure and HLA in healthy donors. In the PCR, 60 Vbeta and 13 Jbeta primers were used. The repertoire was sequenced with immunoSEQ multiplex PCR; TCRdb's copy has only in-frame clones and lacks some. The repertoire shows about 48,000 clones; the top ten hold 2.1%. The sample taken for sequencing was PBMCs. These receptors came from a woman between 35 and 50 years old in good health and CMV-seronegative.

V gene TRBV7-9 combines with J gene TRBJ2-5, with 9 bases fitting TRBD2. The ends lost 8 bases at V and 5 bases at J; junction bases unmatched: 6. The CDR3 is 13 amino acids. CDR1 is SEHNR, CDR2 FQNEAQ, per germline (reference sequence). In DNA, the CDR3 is TGTGCCAGCGGGCGGGGGGGATCGGAGACCCAGTACTTC. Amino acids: CASGRGGSETQYF.

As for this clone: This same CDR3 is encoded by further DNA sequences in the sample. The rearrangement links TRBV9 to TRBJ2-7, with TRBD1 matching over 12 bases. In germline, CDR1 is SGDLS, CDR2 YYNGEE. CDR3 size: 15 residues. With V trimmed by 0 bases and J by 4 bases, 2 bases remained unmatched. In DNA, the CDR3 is TGTGCCAGCAGCGTAGAGGGACAGGGGGCGTACGAGCAGTACTTC. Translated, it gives CASSVEGQGAYEQYF.

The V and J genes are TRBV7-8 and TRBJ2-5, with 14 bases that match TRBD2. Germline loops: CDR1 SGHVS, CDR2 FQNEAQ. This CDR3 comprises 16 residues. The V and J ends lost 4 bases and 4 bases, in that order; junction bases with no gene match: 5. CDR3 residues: CASSSLGLAGAETQYF. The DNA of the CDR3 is TGTGCCAGCAGCTCACTGGGACTAGCGGGGGCAGAGACCCAGTACTTC.

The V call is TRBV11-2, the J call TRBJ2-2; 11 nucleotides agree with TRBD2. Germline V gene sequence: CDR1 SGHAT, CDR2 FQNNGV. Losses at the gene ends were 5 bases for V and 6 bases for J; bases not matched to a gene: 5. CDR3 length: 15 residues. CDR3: CASSTSGSGSGELFF. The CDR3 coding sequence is TGTGCCAGCAGCACTAGCGGGAGTGGTTCCGGGGAGCTGTTTTTT.

Here the CDR3 DNA reads TGTGCCAGCTCGCAGGGGGACACTGAAGCTTTCTTT. It specifies CASSQGDTEAFF. The chain carries TRBV18 and TRBJ1-1; 7 nucleotides line up with TRBD1. CDR1 KGHSH and CDR2 LQKENI come from the germline V gene. CDR3 size: 12 residues. The V and J ends lost 6 bases and 3 bases, in that order; junction bases with no gene match: 1.